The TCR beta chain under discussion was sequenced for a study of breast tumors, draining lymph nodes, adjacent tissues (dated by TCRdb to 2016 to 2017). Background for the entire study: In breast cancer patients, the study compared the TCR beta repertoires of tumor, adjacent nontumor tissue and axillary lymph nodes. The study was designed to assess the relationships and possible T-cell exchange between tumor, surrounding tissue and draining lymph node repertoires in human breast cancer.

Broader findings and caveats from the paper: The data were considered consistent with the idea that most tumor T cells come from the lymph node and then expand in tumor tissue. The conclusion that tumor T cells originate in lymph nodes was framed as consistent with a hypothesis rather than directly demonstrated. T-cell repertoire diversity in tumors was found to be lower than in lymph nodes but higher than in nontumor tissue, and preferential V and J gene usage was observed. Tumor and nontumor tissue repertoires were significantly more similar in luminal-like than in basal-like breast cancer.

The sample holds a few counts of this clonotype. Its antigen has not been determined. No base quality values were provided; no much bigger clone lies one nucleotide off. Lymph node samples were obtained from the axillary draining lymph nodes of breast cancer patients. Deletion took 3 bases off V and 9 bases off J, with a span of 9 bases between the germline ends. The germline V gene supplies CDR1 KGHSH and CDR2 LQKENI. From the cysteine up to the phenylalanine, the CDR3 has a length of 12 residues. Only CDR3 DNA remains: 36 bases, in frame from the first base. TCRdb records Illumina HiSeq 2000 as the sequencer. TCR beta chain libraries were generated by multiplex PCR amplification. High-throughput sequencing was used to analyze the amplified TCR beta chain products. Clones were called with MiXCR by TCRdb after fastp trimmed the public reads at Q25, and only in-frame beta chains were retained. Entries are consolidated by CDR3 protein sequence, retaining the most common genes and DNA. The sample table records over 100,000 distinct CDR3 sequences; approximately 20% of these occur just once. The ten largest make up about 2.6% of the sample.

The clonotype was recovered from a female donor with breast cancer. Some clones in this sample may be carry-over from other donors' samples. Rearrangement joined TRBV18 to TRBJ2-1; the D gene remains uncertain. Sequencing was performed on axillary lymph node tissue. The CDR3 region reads CASSPLVPEQFF. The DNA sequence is TGTGCCAGCTCACCTTTAGTCCCTGAGCAGTTCTTC.